A selection of T cell receptor beta chains follows, all from one sample in a study of response to subunit inactivated influenza vaccine. TCRdb recomputed calls from the RT-PCR reads with MiXCR, one row per CDR3 protein. The sample includes hundreds of thousands of distinct CDR3 sequences, 14% of them seen just once. The sequences come from PBMCs from blood, collected 14 to 15 days before vaccination. The receptors were sampled from a man aged 50 or older who received an inactivated influenza vaccine. Each CDR3 is given with its conserved first and last residue. Fields, in order: J gene, CDR3 length, V gene, clone size, D gene, CDR3 DNA, CDR3 protein. D genes are given only for firm matches. For some rows the clone size is stated as once, few or many, or as a class when expanded; others skip it.

TRBJ1-2,16,TRBV28,-,-,TGTGCCAGCAGCCGCCCCCAACAGGCTGCTAACTATGGCTACACCTTC,CASSRPQQAANYGYTF
TRBJ2-2,14,TRBV27,-,-,TGTGCCAGCAGTTTTAGCAGGGATACCGGGGAGCTGTTTTTT,CASSFSRDTGELFF
TRBJ2-3,13,TRBV30,few,-,TGTGCCTGGAGTAGGGGGGGTCCAGATACGCAGTATTTT,CAWSRGGPDTQYF
TRBJ1-1,12,TRBV7-2,-,-,TGTGCCAGCAGCCTAGACAGCTTCAGAGCTTTCTTT,CASSLDSFRAFF
TRBJ1-1,13,TRBV10-2,many,-,TGCGCCAGCAGCCGGGCAGGGAACACTGAAGCTTTCTTT,CASSRAGNTEAFF
TRBJ2-7,13,TRBV6-6,few,-,TGTGCCAGCAGTTACCTAGTCTCCTACGAGCAGTACTTC,CASSYLVSYEQYF
TRBJ2-1,16,TRBV5-1,few,TRBD2,TGCGCCAGCAGCTTCGGTGCTAGCGGGGGGAACAATGAGCAGTTCTTC,CASSFGASGGNNEQFF
TRBJ2-5,15,TRBV11-2,-,-,TGTGCCAGCAGCCGGGGTGGCGGGGACCGAGAGACCCAGTACTTC,CASSRGGGDRETQYF
TRBJ2-7,15,TRBV2,few,-,TGTGCCAGCAGCGGTCCCCACCCCACTACGGGCGAGCAGTACTTC,CASSGPHPTTGEQYF
TRBJ2-4,11,TRBV6-5,few,-,TGTGCCAGCACCGCAGGGGAGGTTCAGTACTTC,CASTAGEVQYF
TRBJ2-7,14,TRBV12-3/TRBV12-4,-,TRBD1,TGTGCCAGCAGTTTTGAGCAGGGGGCCTACGAGCAGTACTTC,CASSFEQGAYEQYF
TRBJ2-7,14,TRBV20-1,few,-,TGCAGTGCTAGGGATTTCCGGGACTTATACGAGCAGTACTTC,CSARDFRDLYEQYF
TRBJ2-1,13,TRBV20-1,-,-,TGCAGTGCTGGAAGCGGGCCCTACAATGAGCAGTTCTTC,CSAGSGPYNEQFF
TRBJ2-2,16,TRBV5-1,-,-,TGCGCCAGCAGCTTGGAGTCCGCACTAAACACCGGGGAGCTGTTTTTT,CASSLESALNTGELFF
TRBJ1-1,15,TRBV19,-,-,TGTGCCAGTAGTATAGAAAGTTCAGGGAACACTGAAGCTTTCTTT,CASSIESSGNTEAFF
TRBJ2-1,14,TRBV20-1,few,TRBD1,TGCAGTGCTTCCCGGGACAGTTTATACAATGAGCAGTTCTTC,CSASRDSLYNEQFF
TRBJ2-3,16,TRBV29-1,few,TRBD2,TGCAGCGGATCGGGACTAGCGGGTTTTGCCACAGATACGCAGTATTTT,CSGSGLAGFATDTQYF
TRBJ2-5,19,TRBV10-3,-,TRBD2,TGTGCCATCAGTGACTATAGCGACGTAGCGGGAGGGCCTGGGGAGACCCAGTACTTC,CAISDYSDVAGGPGETQYF
TRBJ2-7,14,TRBV7-2,-,-,TGTGCCAGCAGCTTAGGAGGGAGCTCTGGCGAGCAGTACTTC,CASSLGGSSGEQYF
TRBJ1-1,16,TRBV20-1,-,TRBD1,TGCAGTGCTAGAGAGACAGGGATTTCCAGGAACACTGAAGCTTTCTTT,CSARETGISRNTEAFF
TRBJ2-5,15,TRBV4-3,few,TRBD2,TGCGCCAGCAGCCAAGACCTAGCGGGCTCGGAGACCCAGTACTTC,CASSQDLAGSETQYF
TRBJ2-1,15,TRBV12-3/TRBV12-4,-,-,TGTGCCAGCAGTTCCCGGGGGCAGGGGATGGATGAGCAGTTCTTC,CASSSRGQGMDEQFF
TRBJ1-4,14,TRBV9,-,-,TGTGCCAGCAGCCTAACAGTGGATAATGAAAAACTGTTTTTT,CASSLTVDNEKLFF
TRBJ1-1,14,TRBV5-1,many,-,TGCGCCAGCAGCCTGAGGACAGCGAACACTGAAGCTTTCTTT,CASSLRTANTEAFF
TRBJ2-5,12,TRBV30,-,TRBD2,TGTGCCTATAGCGGGGGGACAGAGACCCAGTACTTC,CAYSGGTETQYF
TRBJ2-2,17,TRBV3-1,-,-,TGTGCCAGCAGCCAAGTCGGGGGCAGCGCGAACACCGGGGAGCTGTTTTTT,CASSQVGGSANTGELFF
TRBJ2-1,13,TRBV24-1,-,-,TGTGCCACCAGTGATTTGCCACGGAATGAGCAGTTCTTC,CATSDLPRNEQFF
TRBJ2-7,14,TRBV6-1,-,-,TGTGCCAGTAGCCTCACTATGGGACTCTACGAGCAGTACTTC,CASSLTMGLYEQYF
TRBJ2-7,14,TRBV7-6,few,-,TGTGCCAGCAGCGGCGCCGGGACAATATACGAGCAGTACTTC,CASSGAGTIYEQYF
TRBJ2-3,13,TRBV29-1,once,-,TGCAGCGTTGATTTCCGCCTCACAGATACGCAGTATTTT,CSVDFRLTDTQYF
TRBJ2-3,14,TRBV12-3/TRBV12-4,few,-,TGTGCCAGCAGTTTAGGTCACGTCACAGATACGCAGTATTTT,CASSLGHVTDTQYF
TRBJ1-1,15,TRBV12-3/TRBV12-4,-,-,TGTGCCAGCAGTCCCCGGGACTCGGTCGGCACTGAAGCTTTCTTT,CASSPRDSVGTEAFF
TRBJ1-4,15,TRBV5-6,few,-,TGTGCCAGCAGCGGAACAGGGAGGGCTAATGAAAAACTGTTTTTT,CASSGTGRANEKLFF
TRBJ2-1,17,TRBV7-2,-,-,TGTGCCAGCAGCTTAGCGTTCGGCAGGGGTGCCTACAATGAGCAGTTCTTC,CASSLAFGRGAYNEQFF
TRBJ2-1,15,TRBV6-1,-,TRBD2,TGTGCCAGCACCCAGAGCGGGAGGGGTTACAATGAGCAGTTCTTC,CASTQSGRGYNEQFF
TRBJ2-7,15,TRBV25-1,-,-,TGTGCCAGCAGTGAGCTCAAGGGAGGATCCTACGAGCAGTACTTC,CASSELKGGSYEQYF
TRBJ1-5,13,TRBV29-1,-,-,TGCAGCGTTGCTTCAAATAGCAATCAGCCCCAGCATTTT,CSVASNSNQPQHF
TRBJ1-1,13,TRBV12-3/TRBV12-4,once,-,TGTGCCAGCAGCTCGAGAGCGGGGACTGAAGCTTTCTTT,CASSSRAGTEAFF
TRBJ2-4,14,TRBV6-2/TRBV6-3,few,-,TGTGCCAGCACCAGGACAGAGACCAAAAACATTCAGTACTTC,CASTRTETKNIQYF
TRBJ1-3,16,TRBV9,many,-,TGTGCCAGCAGCCCGTGGGGTAGGAACTCTGGAAACACCATATATTTT,CASSPWGRNSGNTIYF
TRBJ2-5,14,TRBV20-1,few,-,TGCAGTGCTAGAGTATATGGGAACCAAGAGACCCAGTACTTC,CSARVYGNQETQYF
TRBJ2-2,17,TRBV5-5,-,TRBD2,TGTGCCAGCAGCGCAGGGGTAGCGGGGTTTTTGACCGGGGAGCTGTTTTTT,CASSAGVAGFLTGELFF
TRBJ2-2,14,TRBV30,few,-,TGTGCCTGGAGACCAATAGCGTCAACCGGGGAGCTGTTTTTT,CAWRPIASTGELFF
TRBJ2-7,14,TRBV5-1,-,-,TGCGCCAGCAGCTTAGCCGGGACATACAACGAGCAGTACTTC,CASSLAGTYNEQYF
TRBJ2-1,14,TRBV11-2,few,-,TGTGCCAGCAGCTTAGGAGGGGGGGTTAATGAGCAGTTCTTC,CASSLGGGVNEQFF
TRBJ2-7,14,TRBV20-1,-,-,TGCAGTGCTAGAGAAAGGGGGCGGGACTACGAGCAGTACTTC,CSARERGRDYEQYF
TRBJ2-7,15,TRBV9,few,-,TGTGCCAGCAGCGTAGGCGGTCTCCGGGTCTCCGAGCAGTACTTC,CASSVGGLRVSEQYF
TRBJ2-3,15,TRBV4-2,few,-,TGTGCCAGCAGCCCAGGCGCAGTTCAGAAAGATACGCAGTATTTT,CASSPGAVQKDTQYF
TRBJ2-7,15,TRBV4-3,-,-,TGCGCCAGCAGCCAAGGACGGGAGCTGTTCTACGAGCAGTACTTC,CASSQGRELFYEQYF
TRBJ2-7,15,TRBV6-1,many,-,TGTGCCAGCACCCTCTCTGGGGGGGCAGGTTACGAGCAGTACTTC,CASTLSGGAGYEQYF
TRBJ2-7,16,TRBV6-2/TRBV6-3,-,-,TGTGCCAGCACCCTCTATGGGGGCCAAAGCTCCTACGAGCAGTACTTC,CASTLYGGQSSYEQYF
TRBJ2-7,15,TRBV5-1,many,-,TGCGCCAGCAGCCGTATTTTGGACGGAACCTACGAGCAGTACTTC,CASSRILDGTYEQYF
TRBJ2-2,16,TRBV6-2/TRBV6-3,-,TRBD1,TGTGCCAGCAGGGCGGAGGGACAGGGGAACACCGGGGAGCTGTTTTTT,CASRAEGQGNTGELFF
TRBJ2-7,14,TRBV2,-,-,TGTGCCAGCAGTGAGGGGGCGAAGACCTACGAGCAGTACTTC,CASSEGAKTYEQYF
TRBJ1-1,14,TRBV20-1,-,-,TGCAGTGCTAGAGATCTTGGGGGGGAAGTAGGAGCTTTCTTT,CSARDLGGEVGAFF
TRBJ2-3,14,TRBV5-1,-,-,TGCGCCAGCAGCAAAAGATCCACCACAGATACGCAGTATTTT,CASSKRSTTDTQYF
TRBJ1-5,15,TRBV9,-,TRBD1,TGTGCCAGCAGCGTCGGGACAGGGCGGGATCAGCCCCAGCATTTT,CASSVGTGRDQPQHF
TRBJ2-1,15,TRBV18,-,-,TGTGCCAGCTCAACAGCGGCGGGCTCCTACAATGAGCAGTTCTTC,CASSTAAGSYNEQFF
TRBJ2-1,14,TRBV10-3,once,TRBD2,TGTGCCATCAGTGAGTCGATGGCGGGGGATGAGCAGTTCTTC,CAISESMAGDEQFF
TRBJ2-5,13,TRBV10-3,many,TRBD1,TGTGCCATCAGGACAGGGTCCGAGGAGACCCAGTACTTC,CAIRTGSEETQYF